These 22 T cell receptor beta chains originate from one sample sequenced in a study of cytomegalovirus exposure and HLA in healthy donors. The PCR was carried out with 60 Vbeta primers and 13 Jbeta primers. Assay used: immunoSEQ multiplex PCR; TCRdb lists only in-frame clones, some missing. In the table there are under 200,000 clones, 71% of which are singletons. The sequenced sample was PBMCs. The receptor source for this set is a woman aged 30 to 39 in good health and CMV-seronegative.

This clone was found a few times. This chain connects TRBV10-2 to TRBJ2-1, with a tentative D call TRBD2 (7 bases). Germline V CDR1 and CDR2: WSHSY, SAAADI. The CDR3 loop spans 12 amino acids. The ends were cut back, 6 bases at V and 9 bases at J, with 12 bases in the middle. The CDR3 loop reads CASSNREGEQFF. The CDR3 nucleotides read TGCGCCAGCAGCAACAGGGAGGGTGAGCAGTTCTTC.

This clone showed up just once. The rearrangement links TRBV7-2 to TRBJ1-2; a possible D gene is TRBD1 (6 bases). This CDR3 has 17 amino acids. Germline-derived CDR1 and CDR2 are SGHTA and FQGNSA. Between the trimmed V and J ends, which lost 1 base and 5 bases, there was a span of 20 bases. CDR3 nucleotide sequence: TGTGCCAGCAGCTTAGTGGGCAGGGGCCCTGGAAGGTATGGCTACACCTTC. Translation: CASSLVGRGPGRYGYTF.

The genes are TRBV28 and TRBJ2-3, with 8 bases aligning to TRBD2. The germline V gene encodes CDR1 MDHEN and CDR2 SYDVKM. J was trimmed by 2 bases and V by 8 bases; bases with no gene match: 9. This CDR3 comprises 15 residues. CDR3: CASQISGGNTDTQYF. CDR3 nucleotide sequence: TGTGCCAGCCAGATCAGCGGGGGAAACACAGATACGCAGTATTTT.

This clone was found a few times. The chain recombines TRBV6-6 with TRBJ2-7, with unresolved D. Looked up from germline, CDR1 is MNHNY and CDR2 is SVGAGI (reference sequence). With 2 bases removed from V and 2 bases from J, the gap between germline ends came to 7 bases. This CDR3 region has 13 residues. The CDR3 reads CASSYHTAYEQYF. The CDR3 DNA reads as TGTGCCAGCAGTTACCATACAGCCTACGAGCAGTACTTC.

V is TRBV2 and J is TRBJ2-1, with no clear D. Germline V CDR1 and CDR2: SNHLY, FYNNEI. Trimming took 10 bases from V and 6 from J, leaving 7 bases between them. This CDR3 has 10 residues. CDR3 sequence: CATPSNEQFF. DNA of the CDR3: TGTGCCACTCCGTCCAATGAGCAGTTCTTC.

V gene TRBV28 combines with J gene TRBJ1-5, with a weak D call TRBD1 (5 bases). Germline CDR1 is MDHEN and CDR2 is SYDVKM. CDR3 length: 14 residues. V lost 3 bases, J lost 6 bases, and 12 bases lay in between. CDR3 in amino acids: CASSFEGAGQPQHF. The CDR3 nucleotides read TGTGCCAGCAGTTTCGAAGGGGCAGGTCAGCCCCAGCATTTT. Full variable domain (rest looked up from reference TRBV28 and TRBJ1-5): DVKVTQSSRYLVKRTGEKVFLECVQDMDHENMFWYRQDPGLGLRLIYFSYDVKMKEKGDIPEGYSVSREKKERFSLILESASTNQTSMYLCASSFEGAGQPQHFGDGTRLSIL.

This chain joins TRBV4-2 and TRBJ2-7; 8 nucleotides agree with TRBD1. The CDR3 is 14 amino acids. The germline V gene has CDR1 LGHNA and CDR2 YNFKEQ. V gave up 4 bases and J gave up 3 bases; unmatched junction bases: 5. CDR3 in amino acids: CASSPRDRNYEQYF. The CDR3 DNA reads TGTGCCAGCAGCCCCCGGGACAGGAACTACGAGCAGTACTTC.

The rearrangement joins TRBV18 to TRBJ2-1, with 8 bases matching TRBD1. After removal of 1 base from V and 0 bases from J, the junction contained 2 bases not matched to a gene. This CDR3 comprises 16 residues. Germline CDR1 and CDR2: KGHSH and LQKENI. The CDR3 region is CASSPRDRSSYNEQFF. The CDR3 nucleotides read TGTGCCAGCTCACCACGGGACAGGAGCTCCTACAATGAGCAGTTCTTC. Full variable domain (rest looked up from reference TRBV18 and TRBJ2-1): NAGVMQNPRHLVRRRGQEARLRCSPMKGHSHVYWYRQLPEEGLKFMVYLQKENIIDESGMPKERFSAEFPKEGPSILRIQQVVRGDSAAYFCASSPRDRSSYNEQFFGPGTRLTVL.

The CDR3: CSVEFGSGANVLTF. CDR3 DNA: TGCAGCGTTGAATTCGGCTCTGGGGCCAACGTCCTGACTTTC. The gene calls are TRBV29-1 and TRBJ2-6; D uncertain. V gave up 2 bases and J gave up 0 bases, with 5 bases separating them. The CDR3 runs 14 residues. Germline assignment: CDR1 SQVTM and CDR2 ANQGSEA.

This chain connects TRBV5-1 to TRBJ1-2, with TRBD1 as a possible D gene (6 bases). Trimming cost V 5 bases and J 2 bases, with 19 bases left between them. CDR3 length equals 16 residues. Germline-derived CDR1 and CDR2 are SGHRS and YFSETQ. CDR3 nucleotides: TGCGCCAGCAGTTCCCCGGGACAAGAAAGAAACTATGGCTACACCTTC. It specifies CASSSPGQERNYGYTF.

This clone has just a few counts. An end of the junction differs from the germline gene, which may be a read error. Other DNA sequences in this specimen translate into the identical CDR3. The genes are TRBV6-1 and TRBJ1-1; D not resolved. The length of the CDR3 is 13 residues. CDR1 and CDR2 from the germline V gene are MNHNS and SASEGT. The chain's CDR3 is CASSATGNTEAFF. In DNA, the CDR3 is TGTGCCAGCAGTGCGACGGGGAACACCGAAGCTTTCTTT.

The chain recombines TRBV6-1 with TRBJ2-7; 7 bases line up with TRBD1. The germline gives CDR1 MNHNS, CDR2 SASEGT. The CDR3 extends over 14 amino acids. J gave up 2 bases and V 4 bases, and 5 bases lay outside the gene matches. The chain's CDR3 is CASSGDSSTYEQYF. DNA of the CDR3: TGTGCCAGCAGTGGGGACAGCTCAACCTACGAGCAGTACTTC.

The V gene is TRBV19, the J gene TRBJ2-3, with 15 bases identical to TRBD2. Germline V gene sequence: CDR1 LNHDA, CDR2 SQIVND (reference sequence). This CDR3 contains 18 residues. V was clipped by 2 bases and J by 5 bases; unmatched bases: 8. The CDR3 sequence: CASSIRTSGRALGDTQYF. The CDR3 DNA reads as TGTGCCAGTAGTATAAGGACTAGCGGGAGGGCCCTCGGAGATACGCAGTATTTT.

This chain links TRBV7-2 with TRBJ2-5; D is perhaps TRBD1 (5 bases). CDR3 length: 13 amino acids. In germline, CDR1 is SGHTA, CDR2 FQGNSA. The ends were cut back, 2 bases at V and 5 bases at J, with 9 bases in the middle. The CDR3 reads CASSLQGWETQYF. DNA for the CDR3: TGTGCCAGCAGCTTACAGGGCTGGGAGACCCAGTACTTC.

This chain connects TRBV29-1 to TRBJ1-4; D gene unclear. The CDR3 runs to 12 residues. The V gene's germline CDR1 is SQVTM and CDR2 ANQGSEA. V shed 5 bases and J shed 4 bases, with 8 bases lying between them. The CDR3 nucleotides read TGCAGCGTTTTAAACTATAATGAAAAACTGTTTTTT. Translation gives CSVLNYNEKLFF.

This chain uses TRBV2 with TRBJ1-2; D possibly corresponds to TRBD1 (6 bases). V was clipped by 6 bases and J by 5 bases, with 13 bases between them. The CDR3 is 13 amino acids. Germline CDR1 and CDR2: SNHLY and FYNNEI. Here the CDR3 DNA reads TGTGCCAGCAGCGTTGGACAGACTTATGGCTACACCTTC. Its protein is CASSVGQTYGYTF.

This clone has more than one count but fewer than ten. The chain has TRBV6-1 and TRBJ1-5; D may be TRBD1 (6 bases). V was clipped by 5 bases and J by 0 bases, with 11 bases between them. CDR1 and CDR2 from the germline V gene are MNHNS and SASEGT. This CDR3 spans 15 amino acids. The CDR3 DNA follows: TGTGCCAGCAGTCGGGACAATTATAGCAATCAGCCCCAGCATTTT. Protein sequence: CASSRDNYSNQPQHF.

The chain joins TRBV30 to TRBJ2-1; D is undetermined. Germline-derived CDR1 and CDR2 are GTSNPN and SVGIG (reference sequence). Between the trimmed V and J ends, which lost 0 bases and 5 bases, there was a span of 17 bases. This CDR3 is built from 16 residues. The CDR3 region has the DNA TGTGCCTGGAGTGTACAGCCCCTCCCCCCAAACAATGAGCAGTTCTTC. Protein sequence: CAWSVQPLPPNNEQFF.

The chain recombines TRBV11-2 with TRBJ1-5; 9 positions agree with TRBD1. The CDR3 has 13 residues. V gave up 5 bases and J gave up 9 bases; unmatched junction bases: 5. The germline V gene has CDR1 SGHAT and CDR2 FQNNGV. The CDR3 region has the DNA TGTGCCAGCAGCCCGGGACAGGGCGGGCCCCAGCATTTT. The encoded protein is CASSPGQGGPQHF.

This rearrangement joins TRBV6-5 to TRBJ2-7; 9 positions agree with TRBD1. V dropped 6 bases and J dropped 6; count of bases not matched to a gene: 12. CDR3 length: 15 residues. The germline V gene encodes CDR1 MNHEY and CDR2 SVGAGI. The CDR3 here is CASSPTLDRGGEQYF. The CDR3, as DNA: TGTGCCAGCAGCCCAACCCTCGACAGGGGGGGCGAGCAGTACTTC.

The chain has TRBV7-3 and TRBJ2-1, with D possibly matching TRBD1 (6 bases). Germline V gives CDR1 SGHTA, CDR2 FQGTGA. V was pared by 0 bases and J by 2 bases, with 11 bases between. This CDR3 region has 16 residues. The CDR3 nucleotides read TGTGCCAGCAGCTTAACCCCGGACAGAACCTACAATGAGCAGTTCTTC. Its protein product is CASSLTPDRTYNEQFF.

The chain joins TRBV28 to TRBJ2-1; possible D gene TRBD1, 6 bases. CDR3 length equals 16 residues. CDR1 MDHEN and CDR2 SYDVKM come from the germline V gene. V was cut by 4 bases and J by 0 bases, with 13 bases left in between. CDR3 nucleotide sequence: TGTGCCAGCAGTTCTGAACAGGGAATCTCCTACAATGAGCAGTTCTTC. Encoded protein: CASSSEQGISYNEQFF. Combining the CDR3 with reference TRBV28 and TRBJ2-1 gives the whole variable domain DVKVTQSSRYLVKRTGEKVFLECVQDMDHENMFWYRQDPGLGLRLIYFSYDVKMKEKGDIPEGYSVSREKKERFSLILESASTNQTSMYLCASSSEQGISYNEQFFGPGTRLTVL.